This note documents a single T cell receptor (beta chain) sequence. No antigen is known for it. Samples underwent the assay at deep level. Assay used: immunoSEQ multiplex PCR; TCRdb lists only in-frame clones, some missing. The sample has 2 million to 2.5 million clones, over 85% seen once. The source of the sample is a study of shared clonotypes between healthy human individuals. The V gene lost 4 bases and the J gene lost 2 bases, with 15 bases spanning the gap. Germline CDR1 is LGHNA and CDR2 is YSLEER. The CDR3 extends over 16 amino acids. Overall study results and limits: Rarefaction exposed incomplete sorted-subset sequencing despite large depth. On the whole, naive subsets had larger estimated richness than memory subsets had.

This sequence was found in a young man in good health. Some clones in this sample may be carry-over from other donors' samples. V gene TRBV4-3 combines with J gene TRBJ2-1; D might be TRBD1 or TRBD2, each matching 6 bases. The sample taken for sequencing was naive CD4+ T cells from PBMCs. Described subset: CD45RA+ positively selected. CDR3 amino acids: CASSRGGWDAYNEQFF. The CDR3 coding sequence is TGCGCCAGCAGCCGAGGGGGGTGGGACGCCTACAATGAGCAGTTCTTC.